One sample yielded the 30 T cell receptor beta chains listed below, sequenced in a study of T cell responses to AZD1222 COVID-19 vaccine. Only in-frame clones appear in the TCRdb table, and some are missing; sequencing was by immunoSEQ multiplex PCR. The repertoire includes about 120,000 clones, around nine tenths of them detected once, and over 8.5% sits in the top ten. The sequencing used peripheral blood, collected on day 0 of AZD1222 vaccination. These TCRs come from an adult in good health.

The rearrangement uses TRBV9 and TRBJ1-2; 7 bases are shared with TRBD1. The trim removed 4 bases at V and 3 bases at J, leaving 3 bases unmatched. Germline V lookup: CDR1 SGDLS, CDR2 YYNGEE. The CDR3 sequence is 13 residues long. The CDR3 loop reads CASSPQGDYGYTF. DNA of the CDR3: TGTGCCAGCAGCCCCCAGGGGGACTATGGCTACACCTTC.

The chain combines TRBV7-2 with TRBJ2-5; perhaps TRBD2 as D (6 bases). The ends were cut back, 1 base at V and 5 bases at J, with 14 bases in the middle. Germline assignment: CDR1 SGHTA and CDR2 FQGNSA. The length of the CDR3 is 15 residues. DNA for the CDR3: TGTGCCAGCAGCTTAGGGGGGAATGCGGGGGAGACCCAGTACTTC. Protein: CASSLGGNAGETQYF.

This chain joins TRBV12-3 or TRBV12-4 and TRBJ2-3; no firm D call. The V and J ends lost 3 bases and 5 bases respectively, with 6 bases between them. The CDR3 length is 12 residues. Here the CDR3 DNA reads TGTGCCAGCAGTTTTCCCCAAGATACGCAGTATTTT. It codes for CASSFPQDTQYF.

As concerns this clone: The same CDR3 can be traced to other DNA sequences in this sample. The chain is built from TRBV9 and TRBJ1-1; no clear D. V lost 0 bases and J lost 1, with 7 bases in between. CDR1 SGDLS and CDR2 YYNGEE come from the germline V gene. The CDR3 is 14 amino acids. CDR3: CASSVDGKNTEAFF. In DNA form, the CDR3 reads TGTGCCAGCAGCGTAGACGGTAAGAACACTGAAGCTTTCTTT.

V usage is TRBV5-8 and J usage is TRBJ1-2, with D perhaps matching TRBD1 (5 bases). This CDR3 spans 14 amino acids. With 0 bases removed from V and 5 bases from J, the gap between germline ends came to 11 bases. From germline, CDR1 is SGHTS and CDR2 YDEGEE. CDR3 sequence (DNA): TGTGCCAGCAGCTTGGATCTCCAGGGTTATGGCTACACCTTC. This encodes CASSLDLQGYGYTF.

This clone has only one observation. The J gene is TRBJ1-1, the V gene TRBV5-4, with TRBD1 matching 9 bases. Per germline, CDR1 SGHNT and CDR2 YYREEE (reference sequence). This CDR3 comprises 14 residues. The J segment lost 6 bases and the V segment lost 5 bases, leaving 8 bases of the junction unmatched. CDR3 region: CASRSDRGVAEAFF. CDR3 bases: TGTGCCAGCAGATCGGACAGGGGAGTGGCTGAAGCTTTCTTT. The variable domain in full, with the rest retrieved from reference TRBV5-4 and TRBJ1-1, is ETGVTQSPTHLIKTRGQQVTLRCSSQSGHNTVSWYQQALGQGPQFIFQYYREEENGRGNFPPRFSGLQFPNYSSELNVNALELDDSALYLCASRSDRGVAEAFFGQGTRLTVV.

The genes are TRBV2 and TRBJ2-7; D is ambiguous. Germline V gene data show CDR1 as SNHLY and CDR2 as FYNNEI. Trimming took off 2 bases at V and 1 base at J, with 6 bases between the two ends. The CDR3 runs to 13 residues. CDR3 region: CASSEQGSYEQYF. CDR3 DNA: TGTGCCAGCAGTGAACAAGGATCCTACGAGCAGTACTTC.

V usage is TRBV24-1 and J usage is TRBJ2-5; D is perhaps TRBD2 (6 bases). Germline V gene sequence: CDR1 KGHDR, CDR2 SFDVKD. Deletions cut 7 bases from V and 2 bases from J, with 10 bases between. The CDR3 spans 13 residues. For the CDR3, the DNA is TGTGCCACCAGCTTCGGAGGGCAAGAGACCCAGTACTTC. It codes for CATSFGGQETQYF.

The chain joins TRBV7-2 to TRBJ2-1, with 7 nucleotides matching TRBD2. Germline CDR1 SGHTA, CDR2 FQGNSA. The CDR3 totals 17 residues. Trimming took 0 bases from V and 5 from J; bases not matched to a gene: 10. CDR3 coding DNA: TGTGCCAGCAGCTTAGCGCCTCGCGGGGGAGGCGACAATGAGCAGTTCTTC. Its translation is CASSLAPRGGGDNEQFF.

The J gene is TRBJ2-1, the V gene TRBV7-2; 9 positions match TRBD2. There are 14 residues in the CDR3. Germline loops: CDR1 SGHTA, CDR2 FQGNSA. With V trimmed by 2 bases and J by 9 bases, 5 bases remained unmatched. The CDR3 DNA reads TGTGCCAGCAGCTTAATTCCTAGCGGGACTGAGCAGTTCTTC. Translated, it gives CASSLIPSGTEQFF.

This clone showed up just a few times. This chain connects TRBV6-5 to TRBJ1-1; no firm D call. This CDR3 is 13 amino acids long. V lost 8 bases, J lost 0 bases, and 10 bases lay in between. Germline V gives CDR1 MNHEY, CDR2 SVGAGI. Here the CDR3 DNA reads TGTGCCAGCTCCCGGACGGTGAACACTGAAGCTTTCTTT. It codes for CASSRTVNTEAFF.

This rearrangement joins TRBV19 to TRBJ2-3; D unclear. This CDR3 contains 16 residues. Trimming cost V 3 bases and J 0 bases, with 13 bases left between them. CDR1 LNHDA and CDR2 SQIVND come from the germline V gene (reference sequence). The DNA of the CDR3 is TGTGCCAGTAGTATTGGTCTAACCACAAGCACAGATACGCAGTATTTT. Protein sequence: CASSIGLTTSTDTQYF.

V is TRBV7-2 and J is TRBJ1-5; a possible D gene is TRBD1 (5 bases). The V gene's germline CDR1 is SGHTA and CDR2 FQGNSA. There are 18 residues in the CDR3. V dropped 4 bases and J dropped 0 bases, with 19 bases sitting between them. The CDR3 is CASSSGSGRANSNQPQHF. CDR3 DNA sequence: TGTGCCAGCAGCTCAGGTTCCGGCAGGGCAAATAGCAATCAGCCCCAGCATTTT. Based on the CDR3 plus reference TRBV7-2 and TRBJ1-5, the full variable domain is GAGVSQSPSNKVTEKGKDVELRCDPISGHTALYWYRQSLGQGLEFLIYFQGNSAPDKSGLPSDRFSAERTGGSVSTLTIQRTQQEDSAVYLCASSSGSGRANSNQPQHFGDGTRLSIL.

The V and J genes are TRBV4-2 and TRBJ2-2; 10 positions match TRBD1. The CDR3 contains 16 residues. Trimming took 1 base from V and 5 from J; bases not matched to a gene: 4. Looked up from germline, CDR1 is LGHNA and CDR2 is YNFKEQ. The DNA of the CDR3 is TGTGCCAGCAGCCAAGTTGGGGGACAGGGGACCGGGGAGCTGTTTTTT. It encodes CASSQVGGQGTGELFF.

The chain links TRBV4-1 to TRBJ2-3; 16 bases fit TRBD2. This CDR3 has 17 residues. CDR1 and CDR2 (germline): MGHRA, YSYEKL. V shed 1 base, J shed 7 bases, and the junction held 5 bases outside the gene matches. The CDR3 DNA follows: TGCGCCAGCAGCCAAGCCGGGACTAGCGGGGGGGGGAATACGCAGTATTTT. Translating gives CASSQAGTSGGGNTQYF.

This chain connects TRBV7-6 to TRBJ2-2; D unresolved. Germline values: CDR1 SGHVS, CDR2 FNYEAQ. V lost 5 bases to trimming and J lost 0 bases, with 13 bases between them. This CDR3 comprises 16 residues. DNA of the CDR3: TGTGCCAGCAGCCGATCCAGGCTCGCGAACACCGGGGAGCTGTTTTTT. Translation: CASSRSRLANTGELFF.

The rearrangement links TRBV19 to TRBJ1-5; D perhaps matches TRBD1 (6 bases). The V and J ends lost 3 bases and 5 bases respectively, with 11 bases between them. The CDR3 has 14 amino acids. Germline V lookup: CDR1 LNHDA, CDR2 SQIVND (reference sequence). Here the CDR3 DNA reads TGTGCCAGTAGTATTGACGGGGGCTATCAGCCCCAGCATTTT. The encoded protein is CASSIDGGYQPQHF.

J is TRBJ1-6 and V is TRBV7-6; TRBD1 matches at 7 bases. The CDR3 runs 14 residues. Germline loops: CDR1 SGHVS, CDR2 FNYEAQ. Trimming at V came to 6 bases and at J to 7 bases, leaving 6 bases not matched to a gene. Here the CDR3 reads CASRATGLNSPLHF. CDR3 DNA sequence: TGTGCCAGCAGAGCGACAGGGCTCAATTCACCCCTCCACTTT.

The chain combines TRBV24-1 with TRBJ1-1, with D maybe TRBD1 (6 bases). The CDR3 is 14 amino acids. Trimming removed 7 bases at V and 0 bases at J, with 11 bases between. CDR1 KGHDR and CDR2 SFDVKD come from the germline V gene. The CDR3 here is CATRDSEVNTEAFF. The CDR3 DNA reads TGTGCCACCAGGGACAGTGAGGTGAACACTGAAGCTTTCTTT.

The chain combines TRBV9 with TRBJ1-2, with 7 nucleotides matching TRBD1. The CDR3 sequence is 14 residues long. V shed 5 bases, J shed 1 base, and the junction held 5 bases outside the gene matches. Germline V gene data show CDR1 as SGDLS and CDR2 as YYNGEE. This CDR3 reads CASSGTAGNYGYTF. The CDR3 DNA is TGTGCCAGCAGTGGGACAGCGGGTAACTATGGCTACACCTTC.

The rearrangement uses TRBV7-2 and TRBJ2-7, with 11 bases aligning to TRBD2. The CDR3 consists of 16 residues. After removal of 0 bases from V and 2 bases from J, the junction contained 3 bases not matched to a gene. Germline CDR1 is SGHTA and CDR2 is FQGNSA. The CDR3: CASSLAQTSGAYEQYF. As DNA, the CDR3 is TGTGCCAGCAGCTTAGCCCAGACTAGCGGGGCCTACGAGCAGTACTTC.

V and J are TRBV2 and TRBJ1-6; D is possibly TRBD1 (6 bases). This CDR3 comprises 14 residues. CDR1 is SNHLY and CDR2 is FYNNEI in the germline V gene. Trimming took off 3 bases at V and 10 bases at J, with 13 bases between the two ends. The CDR3 here is CASSDRQGISPLHF. DNA for the CDR3: TGTGCCAGCAGTGATAGGCAGGGGATCTCACCCCTCCACTTT.

The CDR3 nucleotides are TGTGCCAGCTACCCGGGTGGTCCGACTGCGGGGCAGTACTTC. Protein sequence: CASYPGGPTAGQYF. The chain is built from TRBV18 and TRBJ2-7, with TRBD2 as a possible D gene (5 bases). The CDR3 extends over 14 amino acids. The V gene lost 7 bases and the J gene lost 9 bases, with 22 bases spanning the gap. Germline values: CDR1 KGHSH, CDR2 LQKENI. The whole variable domain, remainder taken from reference TRBV18 and TRBJ2-7, is NAGVMQNPRHLVRRRGQEARLRCSPMKGHSHVYWYRQLPEEGLKFMVYLQKENIIDESGMPKERFSAEFPKEGPSILRIQQVVRGDSAAYFCASYPGGPTAGQYFGPGTRLTVT.

This chain joins TRBV6-1 and TRBJ1-6, with no clear D. The germline V gene encodes CDR1 MNHNS and CDR2 SASEGT. Trimming removed 2 bases from V and 0 bases from J, with 17 bases in between. The length of the CDR3 is 19 residues. The CDR3 nucleotides read TGTGCCAGCAGTGAATTTGATATGGTTGGGAGCTCCTATAATTCACCCCTCCACTTT. Protein product: CASSEFDMVGSSYNSPLHF.

The chain joins TRBV5-1 to TRBJ1-3; no firm D call. This CDR3 contains 15 residues. From germline, CDR1 is SGHRS and CDR2 YFSETQ. Deletions cut 0 bases from V and 0 bases from J, with 7 bases between. The CDR3 here is CASSLVDGSGNTIYF. The CDR3 DNA reads as TGCGCCAGCAGCTTGGTTGACGGCTCTGGAAACACCATATATTTT.

This rearrangement joins TRBV7-8 to TRBJ2-3; no clear D gene. Germline loops: CDR1 SGHVS, CDR2 FQNEAQ. The V and J ends lost 5 bases and 2 bases respectively, with 11 bases between them. The CDR3 loop spans 14 amino acids. The CDR3 DNA is TGTGCCAGCAGCCCCGACTTAAACACAGATACGCAGTATTTT. It translates to CASSPDLNTDTQYF.

The V gene is TRBV18, the J gene TRBJ1-2; possibly TRBD1 for D (5 bases). Germline lookup yields CDR1 KGHSH and CDR2 LQKENI. This CDR3 is 12 amino acids long. Trimming removed 3 bases from V and 4 bases from J, with 6 bases in between. CDR3 amino acids: CASSPDSYGYTF. The CDR3 bases are TGTGCCAGCTCACCCGACAGCTATGGCTACACCTTC.

This clone was observed a single time. V is TRBV2 and J is TRBJ1-1; D perhaps matches TRBD1 (5 bases). Trimming removed 11 bases from V and 6 bases from J, with 13 bases in between. The CDR3 runs 11 residues. The germline V gene encodes CDR1 SNHLY and CDR2 FYNNEI. The CDR3 loop is CAERGDSEAFF. In DNA, the CDR3 is TGTGCCGAGCGGGGGGACTCTGAAGCTTTCTTT.

This chain joins TRBV3-1 (or the pseudogene TRBV3-2) and TRBJ2-1, with 9 bases matching TRBD2. CDR3 length equals 16 residues. From germline, CDR1 is LGHDT and CDR2 YNNKEL (reference sequence). V was clipped by 0 bases and J by 2 bases; unmatched bases: 2. The CDR3 DNA is TGTGCCAGCAGCCAAGATCGACTAGCGGCCTACAATGAGCAGTTCTTC. Amino acids: CASSQDRLAAYNEQFF.

CDR3 in DNA: TGTGCCTGGAGTGTATCCTGGGGGCGGGAAACCTTC. Protein: CAWSVSWGRETF. The chain has TRBV30 and TRBJ1-2, with D perhaps TRBD1 (6 bases). This CDR3 comprises 12 residues. Trimming cost V 0 bases and J 14 bases, with 16 bases left between them. Germline CDR1 reads GTSNPN; CDR2 reads SVGIG (reference sequence).